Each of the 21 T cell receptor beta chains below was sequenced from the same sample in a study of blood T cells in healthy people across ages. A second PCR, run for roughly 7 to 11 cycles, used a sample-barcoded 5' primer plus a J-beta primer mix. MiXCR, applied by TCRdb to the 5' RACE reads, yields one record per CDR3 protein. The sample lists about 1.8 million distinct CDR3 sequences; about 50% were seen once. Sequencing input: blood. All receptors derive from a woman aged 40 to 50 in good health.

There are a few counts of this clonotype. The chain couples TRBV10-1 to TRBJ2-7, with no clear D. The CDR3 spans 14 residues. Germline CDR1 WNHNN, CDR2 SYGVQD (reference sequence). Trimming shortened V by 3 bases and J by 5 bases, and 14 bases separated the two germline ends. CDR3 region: CASSDGSSRDEQYF. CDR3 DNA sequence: TGCGCCAGCAGTGACGGGTCCTCCCGGGACGAGCAGTACTTC.

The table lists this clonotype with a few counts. The CDR3 spells CAIRMDSRAYEQYF. The CDR3 nucleotides are TGTGCCATCAGGATGGACTCGAGGGCCTACGAGCAGTACTTC. This sequence joins TRBV10-3 and TRBJ2-7, with D possibly TRBD2 on 5 matching bases. The V and J ends lost 6 bases and 2 bases respectively, with 14 bases between them. Germline CDR1 and CDR2: ENHRY and SYGVKD. This CDR3 comprises 14 residues.

This CDR3 reads CASSLDRSEQYF. Here the CDR3 DNA reads TGTGCCAGCAGCCTGGACAGGAGCGAGCAGTACTTC. This chain links TRBV12-3 or TRBV12-4 with TRBJ2-7, with 7 bases lining up with TRBD1. V shed 6 bases, J shed 6 bases, and the junction held 5 bases outside the gene matches. The CDR3 sequence is 12 residues long.

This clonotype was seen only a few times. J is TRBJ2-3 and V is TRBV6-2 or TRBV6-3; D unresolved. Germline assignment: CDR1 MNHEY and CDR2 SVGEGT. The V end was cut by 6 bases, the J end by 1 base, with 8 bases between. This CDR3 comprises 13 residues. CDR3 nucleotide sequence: TGTGCCAGCAGAGTGATAGGCACAGATACGCAGTATTTT. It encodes CASRVIGTDTQYF.

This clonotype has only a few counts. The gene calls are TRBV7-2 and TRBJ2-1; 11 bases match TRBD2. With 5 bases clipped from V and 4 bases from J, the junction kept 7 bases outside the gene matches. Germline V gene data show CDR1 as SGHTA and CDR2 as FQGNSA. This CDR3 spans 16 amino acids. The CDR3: CASSHRGLAAYNEQFF. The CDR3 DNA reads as TGTGCCAGCAGCCACCGGGGACTAGCGGCTTACAATGAGCAGTTCTTC.

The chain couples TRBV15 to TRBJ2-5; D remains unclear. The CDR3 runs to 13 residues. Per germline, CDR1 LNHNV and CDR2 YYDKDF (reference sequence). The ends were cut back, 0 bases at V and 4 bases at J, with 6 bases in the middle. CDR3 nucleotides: TGTGCCACCAGCAGAGATTGGATAGAGACCCAGTACTTC. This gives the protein CATSRDWIETQYF.

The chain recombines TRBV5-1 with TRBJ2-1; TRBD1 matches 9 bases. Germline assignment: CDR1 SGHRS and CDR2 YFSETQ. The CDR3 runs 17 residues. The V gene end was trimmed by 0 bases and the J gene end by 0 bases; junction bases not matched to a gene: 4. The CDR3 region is CASSLGGTGSSYNEQFF. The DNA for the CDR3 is TGCGCCAGCAGCTTGGGGGGGACAGGGAGCTCCTACAATGAGCAGTTCTTC.

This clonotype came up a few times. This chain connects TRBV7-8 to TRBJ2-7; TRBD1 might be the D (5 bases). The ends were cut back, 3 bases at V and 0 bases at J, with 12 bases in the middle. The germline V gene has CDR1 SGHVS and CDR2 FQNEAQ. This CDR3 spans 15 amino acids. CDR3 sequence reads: CASSFGQPSSYEQYF. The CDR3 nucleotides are TGTGCCAGCAGCTTCGGACAACCTAGCTCCTACGAGCAGTACTTC.

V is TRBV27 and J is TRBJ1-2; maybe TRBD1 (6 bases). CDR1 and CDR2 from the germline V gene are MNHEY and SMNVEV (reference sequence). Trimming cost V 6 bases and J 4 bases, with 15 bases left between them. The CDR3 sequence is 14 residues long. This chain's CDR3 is CASSETRTAYGYTF. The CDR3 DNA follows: TGTGCCAGCAGCGAGACCCGGACAGCCTATGGCTACACCTTC.

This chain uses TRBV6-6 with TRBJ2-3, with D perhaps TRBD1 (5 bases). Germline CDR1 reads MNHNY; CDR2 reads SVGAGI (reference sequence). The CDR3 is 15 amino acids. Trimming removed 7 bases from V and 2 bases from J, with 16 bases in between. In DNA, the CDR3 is TGTGCCAGCACAGGGTTAGGTCTTGACACAGATACGCAGTATTTT. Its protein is CASTGLGLDTDTQYF.

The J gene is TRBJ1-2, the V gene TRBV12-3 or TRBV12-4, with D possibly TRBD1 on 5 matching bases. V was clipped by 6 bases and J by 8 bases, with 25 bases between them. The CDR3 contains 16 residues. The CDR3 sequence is CASSPRPQGGGRGYTF. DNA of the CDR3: TGTGCCAGCAGCCCAAGGCCCCAGGGTGGTGGGCGCGGCTACACCTTC.

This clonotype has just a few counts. CDR3 residues: CASIAGPYNSPLHF. The DNA of the CDR3 is TGTGCCAGCATCGCCGGGCCCTATAATTCACCCCTCCACTTT. The chain combines TRBV7-2 with TRBJ1-6; D unclear. Trimming removed 7 bases at V and 2 bases at J, with 9 bases between. Germline V lookup: CDR1 SGHTA, CDR2 FQGNSA. The CDR3 runs 14 residues.

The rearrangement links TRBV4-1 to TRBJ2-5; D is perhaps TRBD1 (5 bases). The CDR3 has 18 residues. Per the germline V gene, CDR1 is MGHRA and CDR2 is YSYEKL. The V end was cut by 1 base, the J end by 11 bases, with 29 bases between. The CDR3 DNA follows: TGCGCCAGCAGCCAAGTCTATGGTCAAGGGGTACTATACAGTGAGCAGTACTTC. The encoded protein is CASSQVYGQGVLYSEQYF.

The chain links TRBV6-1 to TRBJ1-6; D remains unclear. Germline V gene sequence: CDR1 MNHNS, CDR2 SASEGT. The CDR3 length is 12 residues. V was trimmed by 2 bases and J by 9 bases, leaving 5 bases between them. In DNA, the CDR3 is TGTGCCAGCAGTGAAAGCCCTTCACCCCTCCACTTT. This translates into CASSESPSPLHF.

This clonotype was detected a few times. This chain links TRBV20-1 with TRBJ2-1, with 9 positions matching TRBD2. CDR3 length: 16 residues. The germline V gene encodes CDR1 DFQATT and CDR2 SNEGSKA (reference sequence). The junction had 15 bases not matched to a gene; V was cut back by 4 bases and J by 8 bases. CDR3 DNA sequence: TGCAGTGCTAAGTCGCTCGTGCGCGGGGGGGCCGATGAGCAGTTCTTC. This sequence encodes CSAKSLVRGGADEQFF.

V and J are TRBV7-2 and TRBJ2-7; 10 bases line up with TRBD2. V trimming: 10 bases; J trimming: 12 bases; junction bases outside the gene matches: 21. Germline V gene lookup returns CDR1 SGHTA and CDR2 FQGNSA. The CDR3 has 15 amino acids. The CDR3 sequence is CAISNILAGIETRYF. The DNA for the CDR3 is TGTGCCATCTCTAATATACTAGCGGGGATCGAGACCCGGTACTTC.

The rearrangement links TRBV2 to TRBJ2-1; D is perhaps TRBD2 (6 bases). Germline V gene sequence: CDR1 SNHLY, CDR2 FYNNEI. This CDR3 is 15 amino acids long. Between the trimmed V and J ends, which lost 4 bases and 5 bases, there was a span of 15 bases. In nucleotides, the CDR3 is TGTGCCAGCAGTGGCGGGCCCGGGAGTAACAATGAGCAGTTCTTC. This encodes CASSGGPGSNNEQFF.

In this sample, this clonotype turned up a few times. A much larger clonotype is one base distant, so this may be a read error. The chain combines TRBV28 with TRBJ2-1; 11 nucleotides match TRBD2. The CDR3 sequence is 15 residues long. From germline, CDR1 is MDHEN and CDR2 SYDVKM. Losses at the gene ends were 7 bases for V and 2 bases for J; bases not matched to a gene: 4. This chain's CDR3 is CASINSGGAYNEQFF. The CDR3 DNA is TGTGCCAGCATCAATAGCGGGGGGGCCTACAATGAGCAGTTCTTC. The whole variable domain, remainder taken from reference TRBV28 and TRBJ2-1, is DVKVTQSSRYLVKRTGEKVFLECVQDMDHENMFWYRQDPGLGLRLIYFSYDVKMKEKGDIPEGYSVSREKKERFSLILESASTNQTSMYLCASINSGGAYNEQFFGPGTRLTVL.

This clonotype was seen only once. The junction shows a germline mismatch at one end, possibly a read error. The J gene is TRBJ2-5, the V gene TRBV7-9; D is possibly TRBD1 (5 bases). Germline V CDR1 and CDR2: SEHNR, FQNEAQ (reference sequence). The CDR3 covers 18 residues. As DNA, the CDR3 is TGTGTCAGCAGCCCAAATCTGTGGGGCAGGACCGACCAAGAGACCCAGTACTTC. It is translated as CVSSPNLWGRTDQETQYF.

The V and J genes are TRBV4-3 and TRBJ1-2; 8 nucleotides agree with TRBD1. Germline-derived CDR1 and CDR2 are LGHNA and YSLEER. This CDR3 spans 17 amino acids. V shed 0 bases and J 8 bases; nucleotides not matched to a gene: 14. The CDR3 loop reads CASSQESSRQGLGGYTF. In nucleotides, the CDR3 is TGCGCCAGCAGCCAAGAATCATCGAGACAGGGGCTTGGGGGCTACACCTTC.

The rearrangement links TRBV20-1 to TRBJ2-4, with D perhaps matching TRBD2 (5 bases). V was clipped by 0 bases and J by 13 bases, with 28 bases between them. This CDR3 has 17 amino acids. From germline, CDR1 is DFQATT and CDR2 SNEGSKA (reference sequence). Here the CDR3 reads CSARDRGNVETYNEQYF. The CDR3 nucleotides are TGCAGTGCTAGAGATCGGGGAAACGTTGAAACCTACAATGAGCAGTACTTC.